These 25 T cell receptor beta chains were sequenced from one sample in a study of CD4 T cells in relation to SARS-CoV-2 and coronaviruses. These TCRs' antigens remain unknown. Some clones are missing from TCRdb's copy, which holds only in-frame ones; the method was immunoSEQ multiplex PCR. The sample lists 25,000 to 30,000 clones, about 70% seen once, with around 21% in the top ten. Before the COVID-19 pandemic, during about 2011-2019, CD4+ T cells were taken from unexposed donors. CD4+ T cells were isolated from the cells after about ten days of culture. Material for sequencing was CD4+ T cells from PBMCs, cultured in vitro. All receptors derive from a human donor in good health.

The genes are TRBV29-1 and TRBJ2-1; the D gene is possibly TRBD2 (6 bases). CDR3 length: 17 amino acids. CDR1 and CDR2 from the germline V gene are SQVTM and ANQGSEA. V gave up 1 base and J gave up 0 bases, with 16 bases separating them. Here the CDR3 DNA reads TGCAGCGTTGAAGGGGCCGGGACTTTTTACTCCTACAATGAGCAGTTCTTC. This codes for CSVEGAGTFYSYNEQFF.

Note on this clone: The junction departs from the called germline gene at one end, perhaps through a read error. The chain uses TRBV9 and TRBJ1-3; D is unclear. The germline V gene has CDR1 SGDLS and CDR2 YYNGEE. CDR3 length: 13 amino acids. DNA for the CDR3: TGTGCCAGCAGCGGGACCGCGGGAAGCACCATATATTTT. Amino acids: CASSGTAGSTIYF.

The V and J genes are TRBV3-1 (or the pseudogene TRBV3-2) and TRBJ2-7, with TRBD1 identical over 9 bases. The CDR3 totals 16 residues. The J segment lost 5 bases and the V segment lost 0 bases, leaving 8 bases of the junction unmatched. CDR1 and CDR2 (germline): LGHDT, YNNKEL (reference sequence). CDR3 residues: CASSQDGGQGKHEQYF. The CDR3, as DNA: TGTGCCAGCAGCCAAGATGGCGGACAGGGGAAGCACGAGCAGTACTTC.

The rearrangement links TRBV3-1 (or the pseudogene TRBV3-2) to TRBJ2-3; 14 bases line up with TRBD2. The germline V gene has CDR1 LGHDT and CDR2 YNNKEL (reference sequence). V lost 5 bases, J lost 2 bases, and 6 bases stayed unmatched. The CDR3 loop spans 17 amino acids. CDR3 protein: CASSAMGLAGVTDTQYF. DNA for the CDR3: TGTGCCAGCAGCGCAATGGGACTAGCGGGAGTCACAGATACGCAGTATTTT.

The chain links TRBV6-5 to TRBJ1-1; 9 bases are a match to TRBD1. Germline lookup yields CDR1 MNHEY and CDR2 SVGAGI. Germline trimming cut 0 bases from V and 1 base from J; bases unmatched to any gene: 0. The CDR3 spans 15 residues. Here the CDR3 DNA reads TGTGCCAGCAGTTACTCGGGACAGGGGAACACTGAAGCTTTCTTT. Residues: CASSYSGQGNTEAFF.

The DNA for the CDR3 is TGCAGCGTTGCAATCCAAGAGACCCAGTACTTC. Translating gives CSVAIQETQYF. This sequence joins TRBV29-1 and TRBJ2-5; no reliable D call. Germline CDR1 SQVTM, CDR2 ANQGSEA. The CDR3 has 11 amino acids. V lost 4 bases and J lost 1, with 4 bases in between.

The V and J genes are TRBV19 and TRBJ2-2, with unresolved D. The CDR3 loop spans 11 amino acids. Trimming cost V 3 bases and J 7 bases, with 3 bases left between them. CDR1 and CDR2 (germline): LNHDA, SQIVND (reference sequence). The CDR3 coding sequence is TGTGCCAGTAGTATTCTCGGGGAGCTGTTTTTT. Translated: CASSILGELFF.

The rearrangement joins TRBV29-1 to TRBJ1-1; a weak D match, TRBD1 (5 bases). Deletions cut 5 bases from V and 4 bases from J, with 20 bases between. The CDR3 spans 15 residues. The V gene's germline CDR1 is SQVTM and CDR2 ANQGSEA. The CDR3 DNA reads as TGCAGCGTTACTGGCGGGGGGGGAAGGGGCACTGAAGCTTTCTTT. Encoded protein: CSVTGGGGRGTEAFF.

V and J are TRBV5-8 and TRBJ2-5, with a possible D match to TRBD1 (6 bases). V lost 2 bases, J lost 5 bases, and 22 bases lay in between. The CDR3 is 17 residues long. Germline V gene lookup returns CDR1 SGHTS and CDR2 YDEGEE. As DNA, the CDR3 is TGTGCCAGCAGCTTAAAGTGGGAGAGGGGGTTTGGCGAGACCCAGTACTTC. Encoded protein: CASSLKWERGFGETQYF.

This chain joins TRBV7-9 and TRBJ2-3; no firm D call. This CDR3 is built from 13 residues. Trimming pared 1 base from V and 8 bases from J, leaving 10 bases between. From germline, CDR1 is SEHNR and CDR2 FQNEAQ (reference sequence). The CDR3 is CASSLVTLGTQYF. Here the CDR3 DNA reads TGTGCCAGCAGCTTAGTCACTCTCGGTACGCAGTATTTT.

J is TRBJ1-6 and V is TRBV7-8; D not certain. The V end was cut by 5 bases, the J end by 7 bases, with 15 bases between. Germline CDR1 is SGHVS and CDR2 is FQNEAQ. CDR3 length: 15 amino acids. The CDR3 coding sequence is TGTGCCAGCAGCGAAACCCGGGCGGGGAATTCACCCCTCCACTTT. This codes for CASSETRAGNSPLHF.

This rearrangement joins TRBV2 to TRBJ2-3; D is possibly TRBD1 (6 bases). Trimming stripped 4 bases from V and 2 bases from J, with 7 bases between. From germline, CDR1 is SNHLY and CDR2 FYNNEI. The CDR3 loop spans 13 amino acids. DNA for the CDR3: TGTGCCAGCAGTGGGACAGACACAGATACGCAGTATTTT. This gives the protein CASSGTDTDTQYF.

The V gene is TRBV7-6, the J gene TRBJ2-1, with unresolved D. The germline CDR1 and CDR2 sequences are SGHVS and FNYEAQ. The V and J ends lost 1 base and 8 bases respectively, with 9 bases between them. This CDR3 is 13 amino acids long. The CDR3 region is CASSLGPADEQFF. The CDR3 DNA sequence: TGTGCCAGCAGCTTAGGGCCCGCCGATGAGCAGTTCTTC.

The chain joins TRBV19 to TRBJ2-3, with D maybe TRBD1 (6 bases). Germline values: CDR1 LNHDA, CDR2 SQIVND (reference sequence). The V end was cut by 7 bases, the J end by 4 bases, with 18 bases between. This CDR3 contains 15 residues. The DNA for the CDR3 is TGTGCCAGTACGCCTCGCAGGGGTGGCGCAGATACGCAGTATTTT. Protein: CASTPRRGGADTQYF.

The V gene is TRBV21-1, the J gene TRBJ1-1. TRBV21-1 is noted as a pseudogene. The CDR3 sequence is 13 residues long. The DNA for the CDR3 is TGTGCCAGCAGCAAAGGGGGTGAGGGGATAGCTTTCTTT. This translates into CASSKGGEGIAFF.

This clone was recorded only once. Distinct nucleotide sequences in the sample also encode this CDR3. V is TRBV15 and J is TRBJ2-1; D might be TRBD2 (6 bases). Germline V gene data show CDR1 as LNHNV and CDR2 as YYDKDF (reference sequence). Trimming shortened V by 0 bases and J by 2 bases, and 14 bases separated the two germline ends. The CDR3 length is 17 residues. Here the CDR3 DNA reads TGTGCCACCAGCAGAGATCCTGGGCGGGGAGCCTACAATGAGCAGTTCTTC. Translation: CATSRDPGRGAYNEQFF.

The rearrangement joins TRBV7-3 to TRBJ2-7, with 9 positions matching TRBD2. The CDR3 extends over 15 amino acids. From germline, CDR1 is SGHTA and CDR2 FQGTGA. The junction had 6 bases not matched to a gene; V was cut back by 0 bases and J by 6 bases. The CDR3 loop reads CASSLTSGSLGEQYF. CDR3 nucleotides: TGTGCCAGCAGCTTAACTAGCGGGAGTCTTGGCGAGCAGTACTTC.

This clone was seen more than once but under ten times. This chain links TRBV4-3 with TRBJ2-6, with D uncertain. The V gene's germline CDR1 is LGHNA and CDR2 YSLEER. The CDR3 has 16 amino acids. V was trimmed by 3 bases and J by 0 bases, leaving 9 bases between them. The CDR3 nucleotides read TGCGCCAGCAGCCAGCAGGAAAGCTCTGGGGCCAACGTCCTGACTTTC. This translates into CASSQQESSGANVLTF.

The CDR3 DNA sequence: TGTGCCAGCAGCAAAGCGCTAGGCGGTCGGGGGGCCAACGTCCTGACTTTC. Translating it yields CASSKALGGRGANVLTF. The chain has TRBV21-1 and TRBJ2-6; the D segment call TRBD2 is taken from the table without a DNA check. TRBV21-1 is labeled a pseudogene. The CDR3 covers 17 residues.

The genes are TRBV19 and TRBJ2-5; maybe TRBD2 (6 bases). CDR3 length equals 15 residues. CDR1 LNHDA and CDR2 SQIVND come from the germline V gene (reference sequence). The V end lost 4 bases, the J end lost 6 bases, and 18 bases lay between the germline ends. The CDR3 sequence is CASSRWRGQDQTQYF. CDR3 coding DNA: TGTGCCAGTAGTAGATGGCGGGGTCAAGACCAGACCCAGTACTTC.

V is TRBV7-9 and J is TRBJ1-2; D not certain. Between the trimmed V and J ends, which lost 1 base and 4 bases, there was a span of 10 bases. CDR1 is SEHNR, CDR2 FQNEAQ, per germline (reference sequence). CDR3 size: 14 residues. Here the CDR3 DNA reads TGTGCCAGCAGCTTAGAAGCTCAGATCTATGGCTACACCTTC. This sequence encodes CASSLEAQIYGYTF.

The chain employs TRBV7-2 and TRBJ2-3, with a tentative D call TRBD2 (6 bases). CDR1 SGHTA and CDR2 FQGNSA come from the germline V gene. This CDR3 spans 14 amino acids. V lost 5 bases and J lost 2, with 11 bases in between. The CDR3 sequence is CASSPGGPTDTQYF. The CDR3 DNA reads TGTGCCAGCAGCCCCGGGGGACCCACAGATACGCAGTATTTT.

The chain employs TRBV5-1 and TRBJ2-5; either TRBD1 or TRBD2 may supply D (5 bases each). The germline gives CDR1 SGHRS, CDR2 YFSETQ. The CDR3 has 14 residues. The V end lost 0 bases, the J end lost 4 bases, and 10 bases lay between the germline ends. CDR3 protein: CASSLVEGIETQYF. The CDR3 DNA follows: TGCGCCAGCAGCTTGGTAGAGGGGATAGAGACCCAGTACTTC.

This clone was observed a few times. The chain has TRBV5-1 and TRBJ2-3, with 8 bases lining up with TRBD1. The CDR3 extends over 12 amino acids. The germline V gene encodes CDR1 SGHRS and CDR2 YFSETQ. The V and J ends lost 5 bases and 6 bases, in that order; junction bases with no gene match: 2. CDR3 sequence: CASSRTGDTQYF. CDR3 sequence (DNA): TGCGCCAGCAGTCGGACAGGGGATACGCAGTATTTT. The full variable domain, rest sourced from reference TRBV5-1 and TRBJ2-3, is KAGVTQTPRYLIKTRGQQVTLSCSPISGHRSVSWYQQTPGQGLQFLFEYFSETQRNKGNFPGRFSGRQFSNSRSEMNVSTLELGDSALYLCASSRTGDTQYFGPGTRLTVL.

The chain links TRBV4-3 to TRBJ2-1; tentative D call: TRBD2 (6 bases). Germline assignment: CDR1 LGHNA and CDR2 YSLEER. CDR3 length: 18 amino acids. V was shortened by 2 bases and J by 2 bases, with 19 bases between the two germline ends. The CDR3: CASSQSGGIAATYNEQFF. The CDR3 region has the DNA TGCGCCAGCAGCCAATCCGGAGGTATAGCGGCAACCTACAATGAGCAGTTCTTC.